These 5 T cell receptor beta chains originate from one sample sequenced in a study of cytomegalovirus exposure and HLA in healthy donors. PCR used 60 Vbeta primers and 13 Jbeta primers. The assay was immunoSEQ multiplex PCR, and TCRdb's table has in-frame clones only and misses some. The sample table includes under 200,000 clones. The sequenced sample was PBMCs. The receptors come from a man aged 30-40 years in good health and CMV-seronegative.

The rearrangement joins TRBV28 to TRBJ1-2, with TRBD1 as a possible D gene (5 bases). The germline gives CDR1 MDHEN, CDR2 SYDVKM. Trimming removed 2 bases at V and 3 bases at J, with 7 bases between. The CDR3 covers 13 residues. The CDR3 DNA sequence: TGTGCCAGCAGTTTACAGGGATACTATGGCTACACCTTC. It encodes CASSLQGYYGYTF.

The chain has TRBV5-1 and TRBJ2-3; D might be TRBD1 (7 bases). V gave up 3 bases and J gave up 8 bases, with 16 bases separating them. The CDR3 runs to 14 residues. The germline gives CDR1 SGHRS, CDR2 YFSETQ. In DNA form, the CDR3 reads TGCGCCAGCAGCTATGACAGGGTGGAGGGTACGCAGTATTTT. It specifies CASSYDRVEGTQYF.

CDR3 region: CASSLLAGVSNEQFF. The CDR3 coding sequence is TGCGCCAGCAGCTTACTAGCGGGAGTTTCCAATGAGCAGTTCTTC. The rearrangement uses TRBV5-1 and TRBJ2-1, with 11 bases fitting TRBD2. V trimming: 2 bases; J trimming: 6 bases; junction bases outside the gene matches: 4. The length of the CDR3 is 15 residues. Germline V CDR1 and CDR2: SGHRS, YFSETQ.

For the CDR3, the DNA is TGTGCCAGCACTTTCCCCGGGTCCCGTTACGAGCAGTTCTTC. It is translated as CASTFPGSRYEQFF. The rearrangement joins TRBV6-4 to TRBJ2-1; D unclear. The CDR3 covers 14 residues. Trimming took off 7 bases at V and 10 bases at J, with 20 bases between the two ends. CDR1 is MRHNA and CDR2 is SNTAGT in the germline V gene.

J is TRBJ2-3 and V is TRBV5-1, with 14 bases fitting TRBD2. The V segment lost 7 bases and the J segment 1 base; nucleotides outside the gene matches: 11. The germline CDR1 and CDR2 sequences are SGHRS and YFSETQ. CDR3 length equals 18 residues. The CDR3 DNA reads as TGCGCCAGCTTGTCCGGGACTAGCGGGAGATTGGGCACAGATACGCAGTATTTT. Translated: CASLSGTSGRLGTDTQYF.